This TCR beta chain was identified in a study of metastatic and nonmetastatic thyroid tumors. TCRdb ran MiXCR on the PCR reads. Here the sample spans roughly 15,000 clones, about 30% being singletons. Every patient underwent thyroid surgery untreated. This clone was seen only a few times. The antigen remains undetermined. Germline-derived CDR1 and CDR2 are SGHAT and FQNNGV. CDR3 length equals 13 residues. Trimming took off 5 bases at V and 2 bases at J, with 10 bases between the two ends. Study results and limitations: Within blood and tumor, benign nodules reportedly had significantly lower TCR beta diversity than malignant thyroid tumors did.

This sequence was found in a female donor with papillary thyroid cancer or a benign thyroid nodule (not recorded which). Some clones in this sample may be carry-over from other donors' samples. Specimen: adjacent normal tissue. The V and J genes are TRBV11-2 and TRBJ2-7; D is ambiguous. The CDR3 is CASSLDVTYEQYF. The DNA for the CDR3 is TGTGCCAGCAGCCTGGATGTTACCTACGAGCAGTACTTC.